Listed below are T cell receptor beta chains from one sample, sequenced in a study of regulatory T cells in long-lasting Graves disease. TCRdb redid the calling of the multiplex PCR reads with MiXCR, one entry per CDR3 protein. The table has hundreds of thousands of distinct CDR3 sequences, about 16% seen once. The same specimen was also included in a second study, on T cells in Graves' hyperthyroidism and ophthalmopathy.

Sequencing was performed on peripheral blood mononuclear cells (PBMCs), taken at new diagnosis, from a patient treated with antithyroid drugs. The source of these receptors is a man between 18 and 35 years old with Graves disease. Each CDR3 is given with its conserved first and last residue. A D gene is named only where the DNA matches it firmly. Clone size is not always given. Where it is, it says once, few, many or a class for expanded clones.

J gene | D gene | V gene | clone size | CDR3 DNA | CDR3 protein
TRBJ2-1 | . | TRBV6-1 | . | TGTGCCAGCAGGGAGCCTGGAGGGTACTCCTACAATGAGCAGTTCTTC | CASREPGGYSYNEQFF
TRBJ2-5 | . | TRBV9 | many | TGTGCCAGCAGCTCAACTATCCTTGAAAGGGCCCAGTACTTC | CASSSTILERAQYF
TRBJ2-2 | TRBD2 | TRBV7-9 | many | TGTGCCAGCACAAAGCGGGAGGTCACCGGGGAGCTGTTTTTT | CASTKREVTGELFF
TRBJ2-1 | TRBD2 | TRBV2 | many | TGTGCCAGCAGACTAGCGGGAGGGCACAATGAGCAGTTCTTC | CASRLAGGHNEQFF
TRBJ1-5 | . | TRBV6-1 | few | TGTGCCAGCAACCCCTCTAGGGCTCACGCGGATCAGCCCCAGCATTTT | CASNPSRAHADQPQHF
TRBJ2-1 | TRBD2 | TRBV10-3 | many | TGTGCCATCAGTGAGTCGCAAGCGGGAGGCAATGAGCAGTTCTTC | CAISESQAGGNEQFF
TRBJ1-1 | . | TRBV12-3/TRBV12-4 | many | TGTGCCAGCAGTTTAGGGGGCCGGCGGGCTTTCTTT | CASSLGGRRAFF
TRBJ2-7 | . | TRBV2 | . | TGTGCCAGCACCAGAGGGTCGTCGAGCTCCTACGAGCAGTACTTC | CASTRGSSSSYEQYF
TRBJ1-1 | . | TRBV4-1 | few | TGCGCCAGCAGCCAAGGGGTGCGAGGGACCACTGAAGCTTTCTTT | CASSQGVRGTTEAFF
TRBJ1-1 | . | TRBV16 | . | TGTGCCAGCACCTTTAGGGTATTCACTGAAGCTTTCTTT | CASTFRVFTEAFF
TRBJ2-7 | . | TRBV10-3 | many | TGTGCCATCAGTGAGTCTGAGGAGATGCTTGGCTACGAGCAGTACTTC | CAISESEEMLGYEQYF
TRBJ2-1 | TRBD2 | TRBV3-1 | many | TGTGCCAGCAGCCTGACTAGCGGGACCTACAATGAGCAGTTCTTC | CASSLTSGTYNEQFF
TRBJ2-7 | . | TRBV11-1 | . | TGTGCCAGCAGCCCCGAAATAGGGGGGATGAGCGAGCAGTACTTC | CASSPEIGGMSEQYF
TRBJ2-1 | . | TRBV20-1 | many | TGCAGTGAGAGGGGTAGTAGGGATGAGCAGTTCTTC | CSERGSRDEQFF
TRBJ1-1 | . | TRBV30 | many | TGTGCCTGGAGTCCGCGGGGGACAAGAGAAGCTTTCTTT | CAWSPRGTREAFF
TRBJ1-1 | . | TRBV18 | many | TGTGCCAGCTCACGGGGGTCCTACGCAGAGGAAGCTTTCTTT | CASSRGSYAEEAFF